Below, one TCR beta chain is given with its context. Its target is unknown. The data stem from a study of shared clonotypes between healthy human individuals. Running of the assay took place at deep level. The sorted-subset replicate PCRs were given 150 to 250 ng DNA, which is about 29,000 T cell genomes. The method was immunoSEQ multiplex PCR; TCRdb's version includes in-frame clones alone and lacks a portion of them. This sample has more than 850,000 clones, with about 84% found just once. The CDR3 has 15 amino acids. CDR1 and CDR2 (germline): MNHEY, SMNVEV (reference sequence). V was pared by 6 bases and J by 4 bases, with 8 bases of the junction left unmatched. The study, taken as a whole, reports: Naive subsets generally had larger estimated richness than memory subsets.

The sample taken for sequencing was memory CD4+ T cells from PBMCs. As for subset: CD45RA-negative fraction. The rearrangement links TRBV27 to TRBJ2-3, with 9 bases identical to TRBD2. This TCR came from a man in his late teens or twenties in good health. Some clones in this sample may be carry-over from other donors' samples. CDR3 DNA sequence: TGTGCCAGCAGGCCCCTACTAGCGGGCCCAGATACGCAGTATTTT. This translates into CASRPLLAGPDTQYF.